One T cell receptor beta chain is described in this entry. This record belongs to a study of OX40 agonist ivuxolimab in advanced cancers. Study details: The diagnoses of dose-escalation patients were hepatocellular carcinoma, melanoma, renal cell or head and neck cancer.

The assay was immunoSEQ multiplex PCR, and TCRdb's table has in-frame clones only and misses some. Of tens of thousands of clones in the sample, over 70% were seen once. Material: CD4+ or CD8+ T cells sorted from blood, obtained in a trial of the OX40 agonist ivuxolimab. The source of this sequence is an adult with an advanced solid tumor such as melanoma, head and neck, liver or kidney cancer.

In nucleotides, the CDR3 is TGTGCCAGCAGCTTAGTAGGTACTGGAACGGCCGGGGAGCTGTTTTTT. Amino acids: CASSLVGTGTAGELFF. The chain combines TRBV11-3 with TRBJ2-2; D not certain. The CDR3 is 16 residues long. Deletions cut 1 base from V and 6 bases from J, with 15 bases between. Germline V CDR1 and CDR2: SGHNT, YENEEA. Based on the CDR3 plus reference TRBV11-3 and TRBJ2-2, the full variable domain is EAGVVQSPRYKIIEKKQPVAFWCNPISGHNTLYWYLQNLGQGPELLIRYENEEAVDDSQLPKDRFSAERLKGVDSTLKIQPAELGDSAVYLCASSLVGTGTAGELFFGEGSRLTVL.